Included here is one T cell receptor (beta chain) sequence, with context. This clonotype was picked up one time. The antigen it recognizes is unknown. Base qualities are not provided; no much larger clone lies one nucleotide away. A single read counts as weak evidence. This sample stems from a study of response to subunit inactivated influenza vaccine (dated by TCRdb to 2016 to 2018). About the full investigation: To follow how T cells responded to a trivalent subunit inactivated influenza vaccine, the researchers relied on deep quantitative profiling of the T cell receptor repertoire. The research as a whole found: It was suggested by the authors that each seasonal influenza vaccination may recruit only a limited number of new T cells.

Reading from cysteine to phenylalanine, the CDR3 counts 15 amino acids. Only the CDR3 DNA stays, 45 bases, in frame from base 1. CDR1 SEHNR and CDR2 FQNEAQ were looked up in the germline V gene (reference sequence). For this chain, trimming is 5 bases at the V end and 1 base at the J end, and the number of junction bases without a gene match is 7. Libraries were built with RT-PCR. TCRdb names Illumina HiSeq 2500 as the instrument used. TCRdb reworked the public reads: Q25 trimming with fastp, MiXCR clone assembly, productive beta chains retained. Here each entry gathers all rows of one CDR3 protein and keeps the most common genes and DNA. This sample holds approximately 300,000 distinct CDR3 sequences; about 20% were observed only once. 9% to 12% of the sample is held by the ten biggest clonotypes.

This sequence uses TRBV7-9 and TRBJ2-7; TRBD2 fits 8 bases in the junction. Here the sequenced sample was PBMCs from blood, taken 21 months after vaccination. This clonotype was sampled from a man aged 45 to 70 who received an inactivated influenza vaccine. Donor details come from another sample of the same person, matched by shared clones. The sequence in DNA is TGTGCCAGCAGCAATAGCGGGGTAGGGTCCTACGAGCAGTACTTC. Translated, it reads CASSNSGVGSYEQYF.